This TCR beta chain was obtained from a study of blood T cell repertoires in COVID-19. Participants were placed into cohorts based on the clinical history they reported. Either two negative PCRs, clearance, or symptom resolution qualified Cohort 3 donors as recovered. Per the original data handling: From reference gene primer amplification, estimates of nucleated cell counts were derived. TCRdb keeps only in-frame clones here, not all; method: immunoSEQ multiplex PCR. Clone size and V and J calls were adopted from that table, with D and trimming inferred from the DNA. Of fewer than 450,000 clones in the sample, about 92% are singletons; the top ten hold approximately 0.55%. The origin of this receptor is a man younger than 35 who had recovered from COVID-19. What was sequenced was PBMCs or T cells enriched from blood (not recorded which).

The CDR3 protein is CAWSSGLAVTDTQYF. The CDR3, as DNA: TGTGCCTGGAGTTCAGGACTAGCGGTCACAGATACGCAGTATTTT. The chain couples TRBV30 to TRBJ2-3, with 10 bases aligning to TRBD2. J lost 2 bases, V lost 2 bases, and 4 bases had no gene match. The CDR3 sequence is 15 residues long. The germline V gene encodes CDR1 GTSNPN and CDR2 SVGIG (reference sequence).